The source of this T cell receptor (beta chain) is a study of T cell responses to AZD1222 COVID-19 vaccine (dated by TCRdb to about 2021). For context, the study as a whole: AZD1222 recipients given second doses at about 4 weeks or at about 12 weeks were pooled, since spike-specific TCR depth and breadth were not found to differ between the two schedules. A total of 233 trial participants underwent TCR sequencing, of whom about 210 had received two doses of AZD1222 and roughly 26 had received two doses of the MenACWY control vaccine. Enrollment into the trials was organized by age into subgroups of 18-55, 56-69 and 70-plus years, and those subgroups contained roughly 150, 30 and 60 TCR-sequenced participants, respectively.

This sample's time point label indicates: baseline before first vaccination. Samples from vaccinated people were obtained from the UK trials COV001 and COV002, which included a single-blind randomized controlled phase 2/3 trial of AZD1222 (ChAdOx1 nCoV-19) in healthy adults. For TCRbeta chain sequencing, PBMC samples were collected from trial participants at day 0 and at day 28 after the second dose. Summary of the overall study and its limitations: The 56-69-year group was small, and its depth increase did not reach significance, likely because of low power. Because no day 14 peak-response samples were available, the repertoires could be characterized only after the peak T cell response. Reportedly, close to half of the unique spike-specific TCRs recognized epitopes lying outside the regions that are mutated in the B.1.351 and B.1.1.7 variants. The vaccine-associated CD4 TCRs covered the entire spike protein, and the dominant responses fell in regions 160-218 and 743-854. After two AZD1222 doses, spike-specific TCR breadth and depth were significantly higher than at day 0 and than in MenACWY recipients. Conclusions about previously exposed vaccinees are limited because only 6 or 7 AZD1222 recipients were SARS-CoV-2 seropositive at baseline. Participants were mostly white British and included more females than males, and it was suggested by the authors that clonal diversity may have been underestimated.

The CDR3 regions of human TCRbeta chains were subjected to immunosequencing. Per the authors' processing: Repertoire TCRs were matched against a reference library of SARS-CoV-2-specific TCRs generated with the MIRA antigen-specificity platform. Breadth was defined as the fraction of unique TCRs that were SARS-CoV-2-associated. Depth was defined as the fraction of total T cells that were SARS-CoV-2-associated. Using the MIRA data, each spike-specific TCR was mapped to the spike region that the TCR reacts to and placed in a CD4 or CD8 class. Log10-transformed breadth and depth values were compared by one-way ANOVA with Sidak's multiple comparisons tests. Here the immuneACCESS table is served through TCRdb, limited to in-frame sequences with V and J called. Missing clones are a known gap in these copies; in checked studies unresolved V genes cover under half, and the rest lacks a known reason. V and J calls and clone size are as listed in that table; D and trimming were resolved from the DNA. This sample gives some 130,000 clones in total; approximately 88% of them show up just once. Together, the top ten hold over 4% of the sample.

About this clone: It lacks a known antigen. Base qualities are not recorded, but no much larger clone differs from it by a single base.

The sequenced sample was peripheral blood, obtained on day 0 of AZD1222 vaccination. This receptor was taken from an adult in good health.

CDR3 sequence: CASSTPRGGDWDGYTF. The DNA reads as follows: TGTGCCAGTAGTACCCCCCGGGGGGGAGACTGGGATGGCTACACCTTC. The sequence is built from TRBV19 and TRBJ1-2; TRBD1 is a weak D gene call, 5 bases matching. The CDR3 has 16 amino acids, counting the end cysteine and phenylalanine. The sequence is cut down to CDR3 DNA, 48 bases in frame from base 1. Trimming removed 4 bases from V and 6 bases from J, leaving 21 bases between the germline ends. CDR1 and CDR2 (LNHDA, SQIVND) derive from the germline V gene (reference sequence).